The present TCR beta chain was sequenced within a study of shared clonotypes between healthy human individuals. Clones were sequenced by immunoSEQ multiplex PCR, and TCRdb holds only the in-frame ones, with some missing. The sample gives roughly 850,000 clones, 90% to 98% of which show up once; under 0.3% is in the top ten. Germline lookup yields CDR1 SEHNR and CDR2 FQNEAQ (reference sequence). V lost 7 bases and J 3 bases, leaving 13 bases between the germline ends. This CDR3 region has 13 residues. Naive CD8 cells were CD45RO-negative, positively selected for CCR7, excluding terminally differentiated effector memory CD45RA+ cells.

The J gene is TRBJ2-7, the V gene TRBV7-9; no definite D call. Sequenced: naive CD8+ T cells sorted from blood. This TCR was recovered from a man under 40 in good health. The CDR3, as DNA: TGTGCCAGCATCCCGGTAGGCAGCTACGAGCAGTACTTC. It is translated as CASIPVGSYEQYF.